This TCR beta chain is from a study of T cell changes during pregnancy in multiple sclerosis. V lost 5 bases and J 6 bases, leaving 19 bases between the germline ends. The CDR3 spans 15 residues. Germline CDR1 PRHDT, CDR2 FYEKMQ (reference sequence). Data came from immunoSEQ multiplex PCR; TCRdb stores just in-frame clones and leaves some out. Here the sample spans 65,000 to 80,000 clones, just over 90% being singletons. The source is a female donor with multiple sclerosis, enrolled in a pregnancy study. V is TRBV13 and J is TRBJ1-2; D gene uncertain. The sample consisted of peripheral blood, taken in the second trimester of pregnancy. The CDR3 protein is CASSTTRAYTDGYTF. CDR3 nucleotides: TGTGCCAGCAGCACCACTAGGGCCTATACGGATGGCTACACCTTC.